This T cell receptor (beta chain) was recovered during a study of CD8 T cells in ankylosing spondylitis (dated by TCRdb to about 2017). About the investigation overall: The study profiled T cell receptor beta repertoires in healthy donors and ankylosing spondylitis patients to find disease-linked TCR variants. The full study cohort was made up of about two dozen ankylosing spondylitis patients and 108 healthy donors. Samples of peripheral blood were taken, and for ankylosing spondylitis patients, synovial fluid was collected as well.

The sample was run on an Illumina HiSeq 2500. Quantitative 5'-RACE with molecular barcodes was used to prepare TCR beta libraries. Under the source paper's analysis protocol: A new computational method based on a probabilistic model of VDJ rearrangement was used to identify disease-linked TCR variants. TCRdb trimmed the raw reads at Q25, called clones with MiXCR and kept productive beta chains. Rows merge per CDR3 protein into single entries with the most common DNA and genes. TCRdb's processing, not the authors', yielded these V and J calls. The sample profile shows 150,000 to 200,000 distinct CDR3 sequences; 9.8% of them were found once. Together, the top ten hold about 15% of the sample. As encoded in the germline V gene (reference sequence), CDR1 is SGHAT while CDR2 is FQDESV. The CDR3 covers 15 residues, taking in both the cysteine and the phenylalanine. Here the CDR3 DNA is all that survives: 45 bases in frame from base 1. V and J lose 5 bases and 5 bases, and a span of 18 bases separates them.

What the work shows at the level of the full study, not this receptor alone: Some motif variants were previously reported in synovial fluid and blood of reactive arthritis patients, suggesting common disease-initiation mechanisms. A CD8+ phenotype was shown by the disease-linked clones, which were found at relatively low frequencies in peripheral blood. Blood from ankylosing spondylitis patients appeared to be characterized by a TCR beta motif composed of about eight highly homologous amino acid variants. The disease-linked clones were reported to be significantly enriched in matched synovial fluid samples from ankylosing spondylitis patients.

This clonotype was counted many times. There is no known antigen for this receptor. No qualities accompany the bases; no much larger clone lies one base away. This TCR came from a female donor with ankylosing spondylitis or in good health (not recorded which). The chain employs TRBV11-1 and TRBJ1-1; D gene: possibly TRBD1, on 5 matching bases. Material: blood, either unsorted or a sorted T cell fraction (not recorded which). In nucleotide form, the sequence is TGTGCCAGCAGCACGAGGATGGGGGTGAGGACTGAAGCTTTCTTT. It specifies CASSTRMGVRTEAFF.